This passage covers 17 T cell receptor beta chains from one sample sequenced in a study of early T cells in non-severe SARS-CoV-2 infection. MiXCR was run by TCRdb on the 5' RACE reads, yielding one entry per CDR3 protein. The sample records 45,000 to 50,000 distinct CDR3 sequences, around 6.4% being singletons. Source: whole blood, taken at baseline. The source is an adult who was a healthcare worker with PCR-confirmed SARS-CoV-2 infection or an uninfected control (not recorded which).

The CDR3 coding sequence is TGTGCCAGCAGTTGGGCAGGGGGCAATGAGCAGTTCTTC. Its translation is CASSWAGGNEQFF. The chain joins TRBV27 to TRBJ2-1; the match to TRBD1 covers 7 bases. Unmatched junction bases numbered 3, after V lost 4 bases and J lost 6 bases. Germline assignment: CDR1 MNHEY and CDR2 SMNVEV (reference sequence). This CDR3 comprises 13 residues.

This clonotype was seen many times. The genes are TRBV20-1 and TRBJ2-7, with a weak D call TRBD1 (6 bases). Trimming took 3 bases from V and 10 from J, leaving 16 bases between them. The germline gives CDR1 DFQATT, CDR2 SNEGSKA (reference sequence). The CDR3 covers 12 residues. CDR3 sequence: CSASFQQGDQYF. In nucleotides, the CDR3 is TGCAGTGCTAGCTTTCAACAGGGTGACCAGTACTTC.

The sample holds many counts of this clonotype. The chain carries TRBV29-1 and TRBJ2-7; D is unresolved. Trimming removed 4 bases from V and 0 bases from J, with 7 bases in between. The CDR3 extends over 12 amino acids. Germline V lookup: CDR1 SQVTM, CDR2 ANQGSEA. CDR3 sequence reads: CSVAQSSYEQYF. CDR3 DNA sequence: TGCAGCGTTGCACAGAGCTCCTACGAGCAGTACTTC.

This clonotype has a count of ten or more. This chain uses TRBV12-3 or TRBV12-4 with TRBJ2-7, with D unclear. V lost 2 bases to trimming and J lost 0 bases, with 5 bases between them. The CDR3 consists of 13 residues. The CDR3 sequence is CASSLSVSYEQYF. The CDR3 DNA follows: TGTGCCAGCAGTTTATCGGTCTCCTACGAGCAGTACTTC.

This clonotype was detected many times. The CDR3 is CATSDPIGTGFQETQYF. The DNA of the CDR3 is TGTGCCACCAGTGATCCGATCGGGACAGGGTTCCAAGAGACCCAGTACTTC. The chain links TRBV24-1 to TRBJ2-5; 9 bases align to TRBD1. The V and J ends lost 3 bases and 1 base, in that order; junction bases with no gene match: 8. The CDR3 consists of 17 residues. Germline CDR1 and CDR2: KGHDR and SFDVKD.

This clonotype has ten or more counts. CDR3 sequence (DNA): TGTGCCAGCAGCAAGATTAGCGGGAGCTCCTACAATGAGCAGTTCTTC. Protein sequence: CASSKISGSSYNEQFF. V usage is TRBV11-3 and J usage is TRBJ2-1, with 9 bases lining up with TRBD2. Germline assignment: CDR1 SGHNT and CDR2 YENEEA. This CDR3 spans 16 amino acids. With V trimmed by 5 bases and J by 0 bases, 5 bases remained unmatched.

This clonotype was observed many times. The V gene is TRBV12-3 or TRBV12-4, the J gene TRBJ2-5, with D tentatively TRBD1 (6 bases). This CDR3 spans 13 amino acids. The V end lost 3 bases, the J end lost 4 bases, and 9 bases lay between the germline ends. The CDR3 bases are TGTGCCAGCAGTTTCAGAGGGGGAGAGACCCAGTACTTC. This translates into CASSFRGGETQYF.

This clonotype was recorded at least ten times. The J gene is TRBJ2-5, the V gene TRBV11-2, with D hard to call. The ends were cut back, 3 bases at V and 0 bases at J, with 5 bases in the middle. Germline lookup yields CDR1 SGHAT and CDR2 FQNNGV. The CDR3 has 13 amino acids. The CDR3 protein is CASSFGYQETQYF. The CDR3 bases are TGTGCCAGCAGCTTCGGGTACCAAGAGACCCAGTACTTC.

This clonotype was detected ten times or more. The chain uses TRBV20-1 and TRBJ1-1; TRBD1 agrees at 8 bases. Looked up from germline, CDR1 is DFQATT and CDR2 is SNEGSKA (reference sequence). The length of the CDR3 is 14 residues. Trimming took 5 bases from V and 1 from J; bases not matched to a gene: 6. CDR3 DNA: TGCAGTGCTCAGGGGGCAGTGAGGAACACTGAAGCTTTCTTT. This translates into CSAQGAVRNTEAFF.

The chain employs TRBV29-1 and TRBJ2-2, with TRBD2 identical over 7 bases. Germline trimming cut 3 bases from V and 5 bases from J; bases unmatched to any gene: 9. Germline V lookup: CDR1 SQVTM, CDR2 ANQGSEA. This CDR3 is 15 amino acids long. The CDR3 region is CSVDLGGMSTGELFF. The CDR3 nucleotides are TGCAGCGTTGATTTGGGAGGGATGTCGACCGGGGAGCTGTTTTTT.

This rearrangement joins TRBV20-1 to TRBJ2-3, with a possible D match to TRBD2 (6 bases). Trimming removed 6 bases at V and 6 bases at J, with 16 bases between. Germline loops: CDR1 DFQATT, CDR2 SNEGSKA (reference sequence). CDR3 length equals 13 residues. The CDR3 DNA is TGCAGTGCCATACGTGCGGGAATGGATACGCAGTATTTT. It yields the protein CSAIRAGMDTQYF.

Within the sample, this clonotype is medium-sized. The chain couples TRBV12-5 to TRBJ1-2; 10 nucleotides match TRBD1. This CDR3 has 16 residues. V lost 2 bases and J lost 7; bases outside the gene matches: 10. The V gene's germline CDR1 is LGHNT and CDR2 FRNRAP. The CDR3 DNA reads TGTGCTAGTGGTTTGTTGTCCGGGACAGGGGCCGGTGGCTACACCTTC. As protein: CASGLLSGTGAGGYTF.

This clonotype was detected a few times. The CDR3 DNA follows: TGTGCCAGCAGGTTGAACACTGAAGCTTTCTTT. Amino acids: CASRLNTEAFF. The genes are TRBV12-3 or TRBV12-4 and TRBJ1-1; D unresolved. This CDR3 is built from 11 residues. The V end was cut by 6 bases, the J end by 0 bases, with 2 bases between.

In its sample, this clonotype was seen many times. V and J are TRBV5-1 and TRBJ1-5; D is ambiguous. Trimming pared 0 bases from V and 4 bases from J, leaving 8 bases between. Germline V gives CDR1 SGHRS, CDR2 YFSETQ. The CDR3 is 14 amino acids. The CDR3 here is CASSLGGLNQPQHF. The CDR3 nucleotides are TGCGCCAGCAGCTTGGGAGGGCTTAATCAGCCCCAGCATTTT.

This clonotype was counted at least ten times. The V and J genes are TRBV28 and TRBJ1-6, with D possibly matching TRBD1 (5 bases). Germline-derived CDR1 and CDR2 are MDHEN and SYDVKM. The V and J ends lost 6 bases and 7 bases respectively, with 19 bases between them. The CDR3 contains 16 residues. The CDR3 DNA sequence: TGTGCCAGCAGCCAATCGCAGGGTATACTGAATTCACCCCTCCACTTT. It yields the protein CASSQSQGILNSPLHF.

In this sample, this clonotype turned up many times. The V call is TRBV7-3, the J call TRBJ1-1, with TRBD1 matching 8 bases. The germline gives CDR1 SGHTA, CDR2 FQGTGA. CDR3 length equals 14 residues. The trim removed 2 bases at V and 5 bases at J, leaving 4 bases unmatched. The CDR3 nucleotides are TGTGCCAGCAGCTTAGACAGGGGTGATACTGAAGCTTTCTTT. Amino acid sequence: CASSLDRGDTEAFF.

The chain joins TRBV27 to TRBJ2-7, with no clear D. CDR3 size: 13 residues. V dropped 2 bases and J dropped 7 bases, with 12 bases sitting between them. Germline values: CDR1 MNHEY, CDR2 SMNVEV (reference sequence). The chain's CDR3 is CASSLVPATEQYF. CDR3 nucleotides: TGTGCCAGCAGTTTAGTGCCCGCCACGGAGCAGTACTTC.